This T cell receptor beta chain was recovered during a study of T cells in Graves' hyperthyroidism and ophthalmopathy. Amplification of TCR beta CDR3 regions used RNA as the template. Using the HTBI primer set, a first-round RT-PCR was run on the TCR CDR3. TCRdb passed the multiplex PCR reads through MiXCR, listing each CDR3 protein once. The table lists 300,000 to 450,000 distinct CDR3 sequences, approximately 18% of them singletons. Ten or more counts support this clonotype. This TCR was recovered from a woman aged 30 to 39 with Graves' hyperthyroidism that later progressed to Graves' ophthalmopathy. Sequenced material: blood.

CDR3 region: CASSPRTGIYYEQYF. In DNA form, the CDR3 reads TGTGCCAGCAGCCCCCGGACAGGGATCTACTACGAGCAGTACTTC. V and J are TRBV7-6 and TRBJ2-7; 8 bases match TRBD1. This CDR3 is 15 amino acids long. V lost 5 bases, J lost 3 bases, and 9 bases stayed unmatched. Per the germline V gene, CDR1 is SGHVS and CDR2 is FNYEAQ.